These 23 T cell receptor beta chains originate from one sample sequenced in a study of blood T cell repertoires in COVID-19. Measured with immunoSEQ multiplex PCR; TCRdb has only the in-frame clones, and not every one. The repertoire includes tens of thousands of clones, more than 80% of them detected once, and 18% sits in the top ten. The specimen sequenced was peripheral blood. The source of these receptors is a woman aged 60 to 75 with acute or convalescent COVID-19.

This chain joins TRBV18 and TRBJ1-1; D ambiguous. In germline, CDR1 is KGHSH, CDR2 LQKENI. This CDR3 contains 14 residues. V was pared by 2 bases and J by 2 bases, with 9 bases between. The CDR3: CASSPIQSNTEAFF. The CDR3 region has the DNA TGTGCCAGCTCACCAATACAGTCAAACACTGAAGCTTTCTTT.

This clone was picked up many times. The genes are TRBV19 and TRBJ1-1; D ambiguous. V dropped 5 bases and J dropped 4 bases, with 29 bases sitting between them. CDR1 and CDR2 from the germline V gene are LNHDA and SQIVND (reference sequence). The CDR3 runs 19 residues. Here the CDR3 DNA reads TGTGCCAGTAGTGTCGGTATCCTTGGCCCTCCTTCGAGAGGCACTGAAGCTTTCTTT. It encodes CASSVGILGPPSRGTEAFF.

Written as DNA, the CDR3 is TGCAGCGTTGAAAACATCTTGGCCACAGATACGCAGTATTTT. This translates into CSVENILATDTQYF. This rearrangement joins TRBV29-1 to TRBJ2-3; D is uncertain. The ends were cut back, 2 bases at V and 2 bases at J, with 11 bases in the middle. Germline V CDR1 and CDR2: SQVTM, ANQGSEA. This CDR3 region has 14 residues.

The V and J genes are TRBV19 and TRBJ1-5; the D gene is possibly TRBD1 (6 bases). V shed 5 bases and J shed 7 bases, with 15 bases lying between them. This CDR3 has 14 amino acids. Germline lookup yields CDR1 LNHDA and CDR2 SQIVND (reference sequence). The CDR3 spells CASSDSGAWQPQHF. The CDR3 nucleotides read TGTGCCAGTAGTGACTCAGGGGCATGGCAGCCCCAGCATTTT.

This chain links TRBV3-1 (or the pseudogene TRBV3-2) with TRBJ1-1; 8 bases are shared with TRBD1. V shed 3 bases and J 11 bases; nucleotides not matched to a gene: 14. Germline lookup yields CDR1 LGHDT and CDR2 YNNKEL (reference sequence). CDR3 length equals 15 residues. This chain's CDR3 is CASSHPPSQGARAFF. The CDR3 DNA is TGTGCCAGCAGCCATCCCCCGTCGCAGGGGGCGCGGGCTTTCTTT.

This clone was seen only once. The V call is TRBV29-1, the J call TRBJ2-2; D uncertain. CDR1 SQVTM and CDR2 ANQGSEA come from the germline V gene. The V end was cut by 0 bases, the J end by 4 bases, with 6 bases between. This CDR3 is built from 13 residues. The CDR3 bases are TGCAGCGTTGAAGATCGGGTCACCGGGGAGCTGTTTTTT. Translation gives CSVEDRVTGELFF.

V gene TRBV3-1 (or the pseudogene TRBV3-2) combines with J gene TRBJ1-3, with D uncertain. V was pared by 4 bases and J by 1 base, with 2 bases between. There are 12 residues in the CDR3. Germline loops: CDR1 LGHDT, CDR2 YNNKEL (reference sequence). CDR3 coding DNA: TGTGCCAGCAGCCCTTCTGGAAACACCATATATTTT. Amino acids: CASSPSGNTIYF.

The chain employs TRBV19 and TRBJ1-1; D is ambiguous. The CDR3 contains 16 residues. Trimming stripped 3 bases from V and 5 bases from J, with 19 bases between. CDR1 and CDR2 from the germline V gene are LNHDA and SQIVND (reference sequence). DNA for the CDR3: TGTGCCAGTAGTATGACATATTCCCTTCCGGGGACTGAAGCTTTCTTT. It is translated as CASSMTYSLPGTEAFF.

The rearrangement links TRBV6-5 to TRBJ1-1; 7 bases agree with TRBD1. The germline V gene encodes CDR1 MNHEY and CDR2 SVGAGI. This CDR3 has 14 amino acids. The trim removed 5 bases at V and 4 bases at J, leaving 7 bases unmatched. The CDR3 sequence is CASSRTRDSTEAFF. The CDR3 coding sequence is TGTGCCAGCAGTCGTACCCGGGACAGCACTGAAGCTTTCTTT.

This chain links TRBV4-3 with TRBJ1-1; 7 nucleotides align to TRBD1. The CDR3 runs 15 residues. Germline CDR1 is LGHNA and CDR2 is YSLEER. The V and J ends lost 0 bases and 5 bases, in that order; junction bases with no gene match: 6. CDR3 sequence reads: CASSQDLNRGTEAFF. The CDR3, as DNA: TGCGCCAGCAGCCAAGATCTTAACAGGGGTACTGAAGCTTTCTTT.

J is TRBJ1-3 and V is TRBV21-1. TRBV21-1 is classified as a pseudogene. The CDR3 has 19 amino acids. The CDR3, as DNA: TGTGCCAGCAGCGAATCAGGACTACACTCCGGGGGATCTGGAAACACCATATATTTT. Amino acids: CASSESGLHSGGSGNTIYF.

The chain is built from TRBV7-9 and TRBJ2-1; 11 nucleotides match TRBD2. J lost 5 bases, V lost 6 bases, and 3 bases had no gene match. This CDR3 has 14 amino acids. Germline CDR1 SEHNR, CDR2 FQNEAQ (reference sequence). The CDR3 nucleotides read TGTGCCAGCAGTACTAGCGGGGGAAACAATGAGCAGTTCTTC. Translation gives CASSTSGGNNEQFF.

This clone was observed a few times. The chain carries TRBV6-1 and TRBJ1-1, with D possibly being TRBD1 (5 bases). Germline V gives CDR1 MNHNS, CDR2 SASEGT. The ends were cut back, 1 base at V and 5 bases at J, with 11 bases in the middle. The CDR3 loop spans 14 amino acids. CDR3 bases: TGTGCCAGCAGTGAAGTTCAGGGATGGACTGAAGCTTTCTTT. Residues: CASSEVQGWTEAFF.

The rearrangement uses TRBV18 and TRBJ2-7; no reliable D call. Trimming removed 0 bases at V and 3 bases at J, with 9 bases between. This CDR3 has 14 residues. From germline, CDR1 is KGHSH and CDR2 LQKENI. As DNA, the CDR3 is TGTGCCAGCTCACCACCGGCAAACCACTACGAGCAGTACTTC. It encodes CASSPPANHYEQYF.

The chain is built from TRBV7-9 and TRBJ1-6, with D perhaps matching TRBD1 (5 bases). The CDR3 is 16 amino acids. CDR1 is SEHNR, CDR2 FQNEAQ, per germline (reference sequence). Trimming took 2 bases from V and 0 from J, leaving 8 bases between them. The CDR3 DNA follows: TGTGCCAGCAGCTTACAGGGAGGCTCCTATAATTCACCCCTCCACTTT. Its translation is CASSLQGGSYNSPLHF.

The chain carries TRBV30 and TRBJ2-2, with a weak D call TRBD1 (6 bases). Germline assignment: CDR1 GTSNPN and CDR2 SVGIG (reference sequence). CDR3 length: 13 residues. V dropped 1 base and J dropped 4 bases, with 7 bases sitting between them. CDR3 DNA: TGTGCCTGGAGTGGACAGGCCACCGGGGAGCTGTTTTTT. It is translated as CAWSGQATGELFF.

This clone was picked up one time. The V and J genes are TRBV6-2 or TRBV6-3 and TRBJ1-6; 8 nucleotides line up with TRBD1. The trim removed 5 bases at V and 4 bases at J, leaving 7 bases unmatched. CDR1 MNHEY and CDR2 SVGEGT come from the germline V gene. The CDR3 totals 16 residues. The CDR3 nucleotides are TGTGCCAGCAGTCTTGGACAGGGCGGTTATAATTCACCCCTCCACTTT. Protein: CASSLGQGGYNSPLHF.

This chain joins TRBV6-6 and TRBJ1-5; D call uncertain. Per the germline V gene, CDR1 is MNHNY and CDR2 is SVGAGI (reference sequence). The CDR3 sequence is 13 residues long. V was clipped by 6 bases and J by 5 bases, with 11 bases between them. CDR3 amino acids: CASRREGDQPQHF. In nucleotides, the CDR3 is TGTGCCAGCAGGCGAGAAGGAGATCAGCCCCAGCATTTT.

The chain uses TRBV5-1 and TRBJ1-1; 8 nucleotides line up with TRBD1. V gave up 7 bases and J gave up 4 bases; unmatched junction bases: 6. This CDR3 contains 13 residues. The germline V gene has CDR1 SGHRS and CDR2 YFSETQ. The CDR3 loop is CASHATGGTEAFF. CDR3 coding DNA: TGCGCCAGCCACGCTACAGGGGGCACTGAAGCTTTCTTT.

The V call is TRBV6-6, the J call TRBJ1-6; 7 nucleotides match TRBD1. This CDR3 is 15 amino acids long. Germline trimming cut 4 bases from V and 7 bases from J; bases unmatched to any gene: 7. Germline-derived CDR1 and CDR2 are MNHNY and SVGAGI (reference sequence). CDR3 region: CASSSLSGGNSPLHF. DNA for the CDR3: TGTGCCAGCAGTTCCTTATCAGGGGGAAATTCACCCCTCCACTTT.

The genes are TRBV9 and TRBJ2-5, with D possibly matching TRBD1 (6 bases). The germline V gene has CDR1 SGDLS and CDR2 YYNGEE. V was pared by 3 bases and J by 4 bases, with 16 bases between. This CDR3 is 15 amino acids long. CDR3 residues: CASSASPGTLETQYF. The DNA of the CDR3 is TGTGCCAGCAGCGCATCCCCCGGGACACTAGAGACCCAGTACTTC. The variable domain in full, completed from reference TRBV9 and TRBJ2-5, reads DSGVTQTPKHLITATGQRVTLRCSPRSGDLSVYWYQQSLDQGLQFLIQYYNGEERAKGNILERFSAQQFPDLHSELNLSSLELGDSALYFCASSASPGTLETQYFGPGTRLLVL.

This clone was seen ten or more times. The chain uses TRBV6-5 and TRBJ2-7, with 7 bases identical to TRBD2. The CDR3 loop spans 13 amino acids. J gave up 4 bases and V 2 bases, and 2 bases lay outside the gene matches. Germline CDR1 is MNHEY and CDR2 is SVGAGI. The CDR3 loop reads CASSYGEGYEQYF. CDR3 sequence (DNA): TGTGCCAGCAGTTACGGGGAGGGATACGAGCAGTACTTC.

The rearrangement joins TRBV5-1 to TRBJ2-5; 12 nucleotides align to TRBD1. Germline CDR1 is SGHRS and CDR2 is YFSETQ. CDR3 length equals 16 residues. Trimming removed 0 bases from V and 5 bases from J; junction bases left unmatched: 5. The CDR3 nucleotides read TGCGCCAGCAGCTTGGCCGGGACAGGGGGCTATGAGACCCAGTACTTC. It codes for CASSLAGTGGYETQYF.